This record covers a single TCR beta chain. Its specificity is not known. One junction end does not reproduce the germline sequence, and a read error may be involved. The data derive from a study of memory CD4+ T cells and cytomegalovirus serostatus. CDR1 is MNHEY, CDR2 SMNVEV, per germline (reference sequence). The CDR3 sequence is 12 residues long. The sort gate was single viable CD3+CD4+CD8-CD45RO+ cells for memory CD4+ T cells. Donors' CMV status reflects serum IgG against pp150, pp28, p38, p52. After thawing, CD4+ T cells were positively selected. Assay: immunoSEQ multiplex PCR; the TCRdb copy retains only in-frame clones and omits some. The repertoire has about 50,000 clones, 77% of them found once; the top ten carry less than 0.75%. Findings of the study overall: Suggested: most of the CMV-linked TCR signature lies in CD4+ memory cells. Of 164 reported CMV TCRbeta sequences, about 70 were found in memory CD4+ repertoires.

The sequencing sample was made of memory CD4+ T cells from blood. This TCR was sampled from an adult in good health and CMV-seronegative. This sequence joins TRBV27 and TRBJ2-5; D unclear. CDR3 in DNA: TGTGCCAGCAGACAGACTCAAGGGACCCAGTACTTC. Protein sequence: CASRQTQGTQYF.